Sequencing of this T cell receptor beta chain was carried out in a study of control samples from healthy donors and cancer patients. V dropped 4 bases and J dropped 4 bases, with 17 bases sitting between them. From germline, CDR1 is SGHTA and CDR2 FQGNSA. The CDR3 is 15 amino acids. Libraries were prepared by immunoSEQ multiplex PCR; TCRdb keeps only in-frame clonotypes and omits some of them. The sample lists roughly 150,000 clones; roughly 93% were seen once. The chain combines TRBV7-2 with TRBJ2-7, with D possibly matching TRBD2 (6 bases). Specimen: blood. The clonotype originates from a man younger than 35 in good health. This CDR3 reads CASSSNGGSRYEQYF. CDR3 nucleotides: TGTGCCAGCAGCTCAAATGGGGGGAGTAGGTACGAGCAGTACTTC.